This T cell receptor (beta chain) was identified in a study of shared clonotypes between healthy human individuals. CDR1 is SGHTA and CDR2 is FQGTGA in the germline V gene. The V end lost 5 bases, the J end lost 7 bases, and 12 bases lay between the germline ends. This CDR3 is 13 amino acids long. Using immunoSEQ multiplex PCR, the repertoire was profiled, and TCRdb retains in-frame clones only, with some absent. The table lists fewer than 1 million clones, 96% of them singletons. CD8 cells classed as naive were CD45RO-negative and positively selected for CCR7, excluding terminally differentiated effector memory CD45RA+ cells. Concerning this clone: Its antigen remains unidentified.

Findings of the study overall: A few donors had approximately 4.6% of their naive CD4 clonotypes in common. At large depth, rarefaction still showed sorted-subset sequencing to be incomplete.

The sequencing input was naive CD8+ T cells sorted from blood. The TCR was taken from a man aged 30 to 39 in good health. J is TRBJ2-1 and V is TRBV7-3; D uncertain. The CDR3 loop reads CASSPNALNEQFF. CDR3 in DNA: TGTGCCAGCAGCCCTAACGCGCTTAATGAGCAGTTCTTC.